Described below is a single T cell receptor beta chain sequence and its context. The antigen it binds to is not known. No much larger clone exists at a distance of one base, and base qualities are not known. The data were obtained in a study of T-cell memory formation after mild COVID-19 (dated by TCRdb to the early 2020s). Regarding the complete study: TCR sequence clusters from the two donors were largely donor specific. T-cell clones expanding and contracting after mild COVID-19 in a couple of donors were tracked by longitudinal TCRalpha and TCRbeta repertoire sequencing. Two young, previously healthy adult volunteers, one female and one male, were included in the cohort.

What the research found in general, with its limitations: SARS-CoV-2 specificity of the second-wave clones peaking on day 37 was not confirmed. The study covered only a couple of mild cases, and larger cohorts including severe cases with pre-infection samples were considered necessary. Some responding clones were detected in pre-infection memory, which suggested that pre-existing cross-reactive memory T cells had joined the SARS-CoV-2 response. Clones that contracted from day 15 to 85 showed balanced CD4/CD8 phenotypes, whereas a second wave of clones that expanded from day 15 to 37 leaned towards CD4+. Contracting CD4+ clones were located mainly in the CM and EM memory subsets, whereas CD8+ clones were found to be enriched in EMRA.

These reads were obtained on an Illumina NovaSeq 6000. TCRalpha and TCRbeta cDNA libraries were built by 5'RACE with constant-segment primers, adding sample barcodes and unique molecular identifiers. RNA was extracted from every sample with Trizol reagent. Library amplification was performed in two PCR steps, and a second sample barcode and Illumina TruSeq adapters were introduced in the second step. Sequencing of libraries was performed on an Illumina NovaSeq with 2 x 150 bp paired-end reads. From the authors' description of their analysis: Demultiplexing of reads and collapsing into UMI-guided consensus sequences were performed with migec v1.2.7. With mixcr v2.1.11, UMI consensuses were aligned to TRA and TRB V and J templates and assembled into clonotypes. A clonotype was counted as expanded or contracted only when both edgeR and NoisET called the clonotype significant, with the noise models trained on biological replicates. For edgeR calls, the thresholds were a false discovery rate-adjusted p below 0.01 and a log2 fold-change of 1. As an exploratory analysis of dynamics, PCA with hierarchical clustering was applied to max-normalized trajectories of the 1000 most abundant clonotypes. Separately sequenced CD4+ and CD8+ repertoires were used to assign the CD4 or CD8 phenotype of responding clones. In-frame beta chains were kept once TCRdb had trimmed the public reads at Q25 with fastp and called clones with MiXCR. Identical CDR3 proteins give one entry, which carries the most common genes and DNA. These V and J calls are TCRdb output, not the study's own analysis. The sample has 450,000 to 650,000 distinct CDR3 sequences on record, roughly 21% of them singletons. Together, the top ten hold approximately 8.4% of the sample.

V loses 3 bases, J loses 3 bases, and the germline ends lie 14 bases apart. The CDR3 holds 15 amino acids from the cysteine to the phenylalanine. Only CDR3 DNA remains: 45 bases, in frame from the first base. CDR1 SGHTA and CDR2 FQGNSA were looked up in the germline V gene. Ficoll-Paque density gradient centrifugation was used to isolate PBMCs. Sequenced sample: PBMCs or a T cell subset sorted from them (not recorded which). The receptor's source is an adult woman who had mild COVID-19 (a few samples of this study predate the infection). The sample titles of this study are shuffled in the database, so cell type and time point are left out; the donor was told from shared clones. The chain is assembled from TRBV7-2 and TRBJ1-1; TRBD1 is perhaps the D gene, given 5 matching bases. Read as DNA, the sequence is TGTGCCAGCAGCTTGGGACGCCTGGTGTACACTGAAGCTTTCTTT. Its translation is CASSLGRLVYTEAFF.